The 30 T cell receptor beta chains below all came from one sample that was sequenced in a study of T cell changes during pregnancy in multiple sclerosis. TCRdb's copy holds only in-frame clones and misses some; the assay was immunoSEQ multiplex PCR. The sample includes 30,000 to 45,000 clones, about 90% seen only once; the top ten take around 10%. Source: CD8+ T cells from peripheral blood mononuclear cells, taken after pregnancy. The receptor set was obtained from a female donor with multiple sclerosis, enrolled in a pregnancy study.

The J gene is TRBJ2-5, the V gene TRBV7-9; perhaps TRBD1 as D (5 bases). Between the trimmed V and J ends, which lost 1 base and 5 bases, there was a span of 11 bases. The CDR3 is 14 residues long. Germline lookup yields CDR1 SEHNR and CDR2 FQNEAQ (reference sequence). The CDR3: CASSLGGRDETQYF. DNA of the CDR3: TGTGCCAGCAGCTTAGGAGGCAGGGATGAGACCCAGTACTTC.

The sample holds one count of this clone. This chain links TRBV21-1 with TRBJ1-1. TRBV21-1 is a documented pseudogene. This CDR3 spans 12 amino acids. This chain's CDR3 is CASSKVGGEAFF. CDR3 nucleotide sequence: TGTGCCAGCAGCAAAGTTGGAGGGGAAGCTTTCTTT.

The V call is TRBV7-8, the J call TRBJ2-2, with D perhaps matching TRBD2 (6 bases). The CDR3 totals 15 residues. CDR1 and CDR2 (germline): SGHVS, FQNEAQ. Trimming pared 7 bases from V and 4 bases from J, leaving 16 bases between. CDR3 residues: CASTPRESATGELFF. The CDR3 nucleotides are TGTGCCAGCACCCCACGGGAGTCAGCCACCGGGGAGCTGTTTTTT.

The chain uses TRBV6-6 and TRBJ1-2; D ambiguous. The germline CDR1 and CDR2 sequences are MNHNY and SVGAGI (reference sequence). This CDR3 has 16 residues. Trimming stripped 0 bases from V and 4 bases from J, with 15 bases between. In DNA, the CDR3 is TGTGCCAGCAGTTACTCGAAGGTCGCAGGCTCCTATGGCTACACCTTC. Its protein is CASSYSKVAGSYGYTF.

CDR3 in DNA: TGTGCCAGCAGCCCGGGACTAGGCAGATCCTACGAGCAGTACTTC. Protein: CASSPGLGRSYEQYF. V is TRBV27 and J is TRBJ2-7; 8 bases are shared with TRBD2. Trimming at V came to 6 bases and at J to 1 base, leaving 8 bases not matched to a gene. CDR1 and CDR2 (germline): MNHEY, SMNVEV (reference sequence). The CDR3 is 15 amino acids.

The rearrangement uses TRBV2 and TRBJ2-3, with D unresolved. The germline V gene has CDR1 SNHLY and CDR2 FYNNEI. The CDR3 loop spans 10 amino acids. V gave up 8 bases and J gave up 8 bases, with 8 bases separating them. CDR3 sequence (DNA): TGTGCCAGCGGCTGGCCTACGCAGTATTTT. Translating gives CASGWPTQYF.

This chain uses TRBV18 with TRBJ1-1; D not certain. Germline V gene data show CDR1 as KGHSH and CDR2 as LQKENI. The length of the CDR3 is 14 residues. V was shortened by 3 bases and J by 4 bases, with 12 bases between the two germline ends. CDR3 sequence: CASSPPRGSTEAFF. The CDR3 DNA follows: TGTGCCAGCTCACCCCCACGAGGGTCCACTGAAGCTTTCTTT.

The rearrangement links TRBV7-9 to TRBJ2-3; 10 bases map to TRBD2. V was clipped by 6 bases and J by 2 bases; unmatched bases: 11. Germline lookup yields CDR1 SEHNR and CDR2 FQNEAQ (reference sequence). This CDR3 region has 17 residues. DNA for the CDR3: TGTGCCAGCAGAGCCGGACTAGCGGCCTCGTCCACAGATACGCAGTATTTT. Protein sequence: CASRAGLAASSTDTQYF.

The chain joins TRBV25-1 to TRBJ1-6; D is undetermined. Germline values: CDR1 MGHDK, CDR2 SYGVNS. Deletions cut 9 bases from V and 10 bases from J, with 16 bases between. The CDR3 extends over 13 amino acids. The CDR3: CASLGGGGSPLHF. As DNA, the CDR3 is TGTGCCAGTCTCGGTGGCGGAGGGTCACCCCTCCACTTT.

This clone was seen a handful of times. The chain is built from TRBV25-1 and TRBJ1-1, with 8 positions matching TRBD1. Unmatched junction bases numbered 5, after V lost 6 bases and J lost 5 bases. Germline CDR1 and CDR2: MGHDK and SYGVNS. This CDR3 comprises 13 residues. This CDR3 reads CASRTGDGTEAFF. The CDR3 DNA reads TGTGCCAGCAGGACAGGGGACGGTACTGAAGCTTTCTTT.

J is TRBJ1-5 and V is TRBV7-2; D is unclear. This CDR3 comprises 14 residues. The V gene's germline CDR1 is SGHTA and CDR2 FQGNSA. The V end was cut by 2 bases, the J end by 3 bases, with 8 bases between. The CDR3 DNA sequence: TGTGCCAGCAGCTTACAATTGTTCAATCAGCCCCAGCATTTT. This translates into CASSLQLFNQPQHF.

The rearrangement links TRBV2 to TRBJ1-2, with 8 bases lining up with TRBD1. The ends lost 6 bases at V and 4 bases at J; junction bases unmatched: 10. Germline-derived CDR1 and CDR2 are SNHLY and FYNNEI. The CDR3 contains 15 residues. CDR3 bases: TGTGCCAGCAGCGCTACCGGGACAGGCGCCTATGGCTACACCTTC. It is translated as CASSATGTGAYGYTF. Full variable domain (rest looked up from reference TRBV2 and TRBJ1-2): EPEVTQTPSHQVTQMGQEVILRCVPISNHLYFYWYRQILGQKVEFLVSFYNNEISEKSEIFDDQFSVERPDGSNFTLKIRSTKLEDSAMYFCASSATGTGAYGYTFGSGTRLTVV.

The CDR3 sequence: CASSLPRGGSETQYF. The CDR3 nucleotides read TGTGCCAGCAGCTTACCGCGGGGGGGGTCAGAGACCCAGTACTTC. The chain uses TRBV7-6 and TRBJ2-5; TRBD2 matches at 9 bases. J lost 4 bases, V lost 2 bases, and 5 bases had no gene match. Per germline, CDR1 SGHVS and CDR2 FNYEAQ. This CDR3 has 15 amino acids.

The V gene is TRBV27, the J gene TRBJ2-7; TRBD2 is a possible D gene (5 bases). The germline V and J ends were trimmed by 2 bases and 1 base, with 9 bases remaining between them. The CDR3 runs 14 residues. Germline V gene sequence: CDR1 MNHEY, CDR2 SMNVEV (reference sequence). The CDR3 DNA reads as TGTGCCAGCAGTTTAATTCCGGGATCCTACGAGCAGTACTTC. Its protein product is CASSLIPGSYEQYF.

This chain uses TRBV7-9 with TRBJ1-1; TRBD1 matches 7 bases. Germline trimming cut 5 bases from V and 3 bases from J; bases unmatched to any gene: 9. CDR1 is SEHNR and CDR2 is FQNEAQ in the germline V gene (reference sequence). The CDR3 spans 15 residues. CDR3 residues: CASSAPRGGDTEAFF. CDR3 in DNA: TGTGCCAGCAGCGCCCCGAGAGGGGGCGACACTGAAGCTTTCTTT.

V is TRBV4-1 and J is TRBJ2-6; 8 bases are shared with TRBD1. The CDR3 sequence is 15 residues long. Germline CDR1 and CDR2: MGHRA and YSYEKL. Trimming took 6 bases from V and 2 from J; bases not matched to a gene: 3. The CDR3 bases are TGCGCCAGCAGTCCGACAGGGGCTGGGGCCAACGTCCTGACTTTC. Its protein is CASSPTGAGANVLTF.

This chain joins TRBV5-4 and TRBJ2-2, with D possibly matching TRBD1 (6 bases). The CDR3 covers 16 residues. Germline CDR1 SGHNT, CDR2 YYREEE (reference sequence). Trimming shortened V by 4 bases and J by 0 bases, and 13 bases separated the two germline ends. DNA for the CDR3: TGTGCCAGCAGCACCGGGACACGCACGAACACCGGGGAGCTGTTTTTT. This sequence encodes CASSTGTRTNTGELFF.

This sequence joins TRBV13 and TRBJ1-1; a weak D match, TRBD1 (6 bases). Looked up from germline, CDR1 is PRHDT and CDR2 is FYEKMQ (reference sequence). This CDR3 has 14 residues. Trimming stripped 5 bases from V and 4 bases from J, with 14 bases between. The CDR3 DNA sequence: TGTGCCAGCAGCCACAGGGAGCTCGGCACTGAAGCTTTCTTT. Translation: CASSHRELGTEAFF.

This chain joins TRBV27 and TRBJ2-3; no firm D call. With 7 bases removed from V and 6 bases from J, the gap between germline ends came to 8 bases. The CDR3 contains 11 residues. Germline lookup yields CDR1 MNHEY and CDR2 SMNVEV (reference sequence). CDR3 protein: CASTARDTQYF. The CDR3 bases are TGTGCCAGCACTGCGCGGGATACGCAGTATTTT.

The chain joins TRBV2 to TRBJ2-7; possibly TRBD2 for D (6 bases). Germline-derived CDR1 and CDR2 are SNHLY and FYNNEI. V was trimmed by 7 bases and J by 4 bases, leaving 20 bases between them. This CDR3 has 15 residues. CDR3 loop: CASTYLAQGGYEQYF. DNA of the CDR3: TGTGCCAGCACCTATCTAGCGCAGGGAGGATACGAGCAGTACTTC.

V and J are TRBV7-2 and TRBJ1-1, with D hard to call. The V end was cut by 5 bases, the J end by 3 bases, with 10 bases between. Germline-derived CDR1 and CDR2 are SGHTA and FQGNSA. This CDR3 spans 13 amino acids. CDR3 in DNA: TGTGCCAGCAGCCTGTACCCGGACACTGAAGCTTTCTTT. Amino acids: CASSLYPDTEAFF.

This clone has only one observation. Written as DNA, the CDR3 is TGTGCCAGCAGCTTAGAGGGGTCTGGGGCCAACGTCCTGACTTTC. It encodes CASSLEGSGANVLTF. V is TRBV11-1 and J is TRBJ2-6; D is perhaps TRBD1 (5 bases). CDR1 is SGHAT and CDR2 is FQDESV in the germline V gene (reference sequence). V was cut by 1 base and J by 1 base, with 5 bases left in between. This CDR3 region has 15 residues.

J is TRBJ2-7 and V is TRBV27, with D possibly matching TRBD2 (5 bases). Germline V gene lookup returns CDR1 MNHEY and CDR2 SMNVEV (reference sequence). Trimming cost V 8 bases and J 3 bases, with 14 bases left between them. The CDR3 length is 13 residues. CDR3 loop: CASGEGVGYEQYF. For the CDR3, the DNA is TGTGCCAGCGGTGAGGGAGTTGGCTACGAGCAGTACTTC.

The rearrangement links TRBV7-3 to TRBJ2-1; D unresolved. V lost 4 bases and J 0 bases, leaving 7 bases between the germline ends. The germline CDR1 and CDR2 sequences are SGHTA and FQGTGA. This CDR3 spans 14 amino acids. The CDR3 nucleotides are TGTGCCAGCAGCTCGTCGGGCTCCTACAATGAGCAGTTCTTC. Protein sequence: CASSSSGSYNEQFF.

The chain joins TRBV9 to TRBJ2-2; perhaps TRBD1 as D (6 bases). CDR1 SGDLS and CDR2 YYNGEE come from the germline V gene. This CDR3 has 17 amino acids. The V gene lost 1 base and the J gene lost 0 bases, with 13 bases spanning the gap. The CDR3 region has the DNA TGTGCCAGCAGCGTAAGTCGACAGGCATCGAACACCGGGGAGCTGTTTTTT. Translation: CASSVSRQASNTGELFF.

The chain is built from TRBV27 and TRBJ2-5; perhaps TRBD1 as D (6 bases). The J call may be incorrect, as the DNA end agrees better with TRBJ2-7. This CDR3 contains 15 residues. The germline gives CDR1 MNHEY, CDR2 SMNVEV (reference sequence). CDR3 sequence: CASKPSGAPTYEQYF. DNA for the CDR3: TGTGCCAGCAAACCCTCAGGGGCCCCAACCTACGAGCAGTACTTC.

The chain is built from TRBV6-5 and TRBJ2-4; 8 nucleotides match TRBD1. CDR3 length: 14 residues. V shed 5 bases and J 9 bases; nucleotides not matched to a gene: 9. The germline CDR1 and CDR2 sequences are MNHEY and SVGAGI. CDR3 in DNA: TGTGCCAGCAGTACCGACAGGGGAGAGGTCATTCAGTACTTC. It yields the protein CASSTDRGEVIQYF.

The chain uses TRBV19 and TRBJ2-5; TRBD2 aligns across 8 bases. CDR1 LNHDA and CDR2 SQIVND come from the germline V gene (reference sequence). The CDR3 covers 15 residues. After removal of 5 bases from V and 2 bases from J, the junction contained 7 bases not matched to a gene. The CDR3 DNA is TGTGCCAGTAGTGTTGGACTAGCACCTCAAGAGACCCAGTACTTC. Protein product: CASSVGLAPQETQYF. Filled out from reference TRBV19 and TRBJ2-5, the complete variable domain reads DGGITQSPKYLFRKEGQNVTLSCEQNLNHDAMYWYRQDPGQGLRLIYYSQIVNDFQKGDIAEGYSVSREKKESFPLTVTSAQKNPTAFYLCASSVGLAPQETQYFGPGTRLLVL.

The chain combines TRBV19 with TRBJ2-3; D perhaps matches TRBD1 (6 bases). CDR3 length equals 15 residues. The germline gives CDR1 LNHDA, CDR2 SQIVND (reference sequence). Trimming left V 2 bases short and J 4 bases short, with 13 bases between. The CDR3 region is CASSILGRGADTQYF. The CDR3, as DNA: TGTGCCAGTAGTATACTTGGCAGGGGTGCAGATACGCAGTATTTT.

V usage is TRBV6-6 and J usage is TRBJ2-7, with 7 bases that match TRBD1. Looked up from germline, CDR1 is MNHNY and CDR2 is SVGAGI (reference sequence). The V gene end was trimmed by 6 bases and the J gene end by 0 bases; junction bases not matched to a gene: 8. CDR3 length equals 15 residues. DNA of the CDR3: TGTGCCAGCAGCAGCGACAGGGTTTTCTCCTACGAGCAGTACTTC. It translates to CASSSDRVFSYEQYF.